This passage covers 32 T cell receptor beta chains from one sample sequenced in a study of blood T cell repertoires in COVID-19. Here immunoSEQ multiplex PCR was the method, and the copy in TCRdb shows in-frame clones only, minus some. This table has 120,000 to 150,000 clones, around 81% appearing once. What was sequenced was peripheral blood. The source is a human donor in a cohort sampled during active COVID-19.

The rearrangement links TRBV19 to TRBJ2-1, with 7 bases matching TRBD2. This CDR3 region has 13 residues. Trimming took 6 bases from V and 4 from J; bases not matched to a gene: 3. Looked up from germline, CDR1 is LNHDA and CDR2 is SQIVND (reference sequence). CDR3 loop: CASSGLGYNEQFF. The CDR3 coding sequence is TGTGCCAGTAGCGGACTAGGTTACAATGAGCAGTTCTTC.

The chain employs TRBV24-1 and TRBJ2-1, with 10 bases identical to TRBD2. The CDR3 is made up of 16 amino acids. V dropped 1 base and J dropped 6; count of bases not matched to a gene: 5. CDR1 is KGHDR, CDR2 SFDVKD, per germline. CDR3 residues: CATSDLASGGPNEQFF. The CDR3 DNA follows: TGTGCCACCAGTGATTTAGCTAGCGGGGGTCCCAATGAGCAGTTCTTC.

The V call is TRBV28, the J call TRBJ2-7; D is perhaps TRBD2 (6 bases). Germline-derived CDR1 and CDR2 are MDHEN and SYDVKM. Trimming pared 8 bases from V and 4 bases from J, leaving 15 bases between. CDR3 length: 13 residues. The CDR3 loop is CASRPGGTYEQYF. CDR3 nucleotides: TGTGCCAGCCGACCAGGCGGGACTTACGAGCAGTACTTC.

About this clone: One end of the junction does not line up with germline, which may come from a read error. The CDR3 here is CASSRSLDGETQYF. The DNA for the CDR3 is TGTGCTAGCAGCCGGAGCTTGGATGGGGAGACCCAGTACTTC. The chain is built from TRBV7-7 and TRBJ2-5; D remains ambiguous. The V gene's germline CDR1 is SSHAT and CDR2 FNYEAQ (reference sequence). CDR3 size: 14 residues.

The rearrangement uses TRBV28 and TRBJ1-4, with TRBD1 matching over 8 bases. V was pared by 6 bases and J by 1 base, with 1 base of the junction left unmatched. Per germline, CDR1 MDHEN and CDR2 SYDVKM. This CDR3 contains 14 residues. The CDR3 loop is CASSDRGTNEKLFF. The CDR3, as DNA: TGTGCCAGCAGCGACAGGGGAACTAATGAAAAACTGTTTTTT.

The rearrangement links TRBV6-1 to TRBJ1-5; the D gene is possibly TRBD1 (6 bases). Germline values: CDR1 MNHNS, CDR2 SASEGT. V shed 6 bases and J shed 2 bases, with 11 bases lying between them. There are 14 residues in the CDR3. This CDR3 reads CASSHRVGNQPQHF. The CDR3 region has the DNA TGTGCCAGCAGCCACAGGGTGGGCAATCAGCCCCAGCATTTT.

The gene calls are TRBV5-1 and TRBJ2-7; 8 positions agree with TRBD2. V trimming: 0 bases; J trimming: 5 bases; junction bases outside the gene matches: 4. Per germline, CDR1 SGHRS and CDR2 YFSETQ. The CDR3 spans 14 residues. The CDR3 loop reads CASSLAERENEQYF. The DNA for the CDR3 is TGCGCCAGCAGCTTGGCTGAGCGGGAGAACGAGCAGTACTTC.

The chain has TRBV6-7 and TRBJ1-6; a weak D match, TRBD1 (6 bases). TRBV6-7 is annotated as an ORF whose role is uncertain. This CDR3 is 16 amino acids long. Trimming removed 0 bases from V and 7 bases from J, with 13 bases in between. The CDR3 nucleotides read TGTGCCAGCAGTTACTCCACAGGGAACCGAAATTCACCCCTCCACTTT. It is translated as CASSYSTGNRNSPLHF.

V and J are TRBV15 and TRBJ2-3, with 11 bases identical to TRBD2. V gave up 0 bases and J gave up 9 bases; unmatched junction bases: 11. Germline loops: CDR1 LNHNV, CDR2 YYDKDF (reference sequence). The CDR3 loop spans 17 amino acids. CDR3 DNA: TGTGCCACCAGCAGAGATCAGGGAGTGACTAGCGGGATAACGCAGTATTTT. This encodes CATSRDQGVTSGITQYF. Full variable domain (missing parts from reference TRBV15 and TRBJ2-3): DAMVIQNPRYQVTQFGKPVTLSCSQTLNHNVMYWYQQKSSQAPKLLFHYYDKDFNNEADTPDNFQSRRPNTSFCFLDIRSPGLGDTAMYLCATSRDQGVTSGITQYFGPGTRLTVL.

This chain joins TRBV27 and TRBJ1-2; 7 bases match TRBD1. Unmatched junction bases numbered 6, after V lost 2 bases and J lost 6 bases. CDR3 length: 14 residues. Germline lookup yields CDR1 MNHEY and CDR2 SMNVEV (reference sequence). CDR3 DNA: TGTGCCAGCAGTTTACGGGACAGAAAAAATGGCTACACCTTC. This sequence encodes CASSLRDRKNGYTF.

The chain has TRBV27 and TRBJ1-1; maybe TRBD1 (6 bases). Trimming shortened V by 2 bases and J by 0 bases, and 19 bases separated the two germline ends. Per germline, CDR1 MNHEY and CDR2 SMNVEV (reference sequence). This CDR3 contains 18 residues. The DNA for the CDR3 is TGTGCCAGCAGTTTAGGGTTCCCAGACAGGTTCATGAACACTGAAGCTTTCTTT. Its protein is CASSLGFPDRFMNTEAFF.

V gene TRBV10-3 combines with J gene TRBJ2-7, with D tentatively TRBD1 (6 bases). This CDR3 comprises 14 residues. Germline V lookup: CDR1 ENHRY, CDR2 SYGVKD. The V gene lost 4 bases and the J gene lost 0 bases, with 10 bases spanning the gap. CDR3 amino acids: CAISATGTSYEQYF. In DNA form, the CDR3 reads TGTGCCATCAGTGCAACAGGGACCTCCTACGAGCAGTACTTC.

CDR3 bases: TGCGCCAGCAGCCAAGATCCCCGGACTAGCGGAATCACAGATACGCAGTATTTT. Translating it yields CASSQDPRTSGITDTQYF. The chain recombines TRBV4-1 with TRBJ2-3; 10 positions match TRBD2. The CDR3 is 18 amino acids. CDR1 and CDR2 (germline): MGHRA, YSYEKL. The V gene end was trimmed by 0 bases and the J gene end by 2 bases; junction bases not matched to a gene: 8.

The rearrangement links TRBV18 to TRBJ2-5, with D hard to call. The CDR3 totals 13 residues. Germline V gene data show CDR1 as KGHSH and CDR2 as LQKENI. V lost 0 bases to trimming and J lost 5 bases, with 7 bases between them. The CDR3: CASSPPTQETQYF. The CDR3 coding sequence is TGTGCCAGCTCACCACCGACACAGGAGACCCAGTACTTC.

The chain uses TRBV4-3 and TRBJ2-2; no clear D gene. Germline V gives CDR1 LGHNA, CDR2 YSLEER. The V end was cut by 4 bases, the J end by 0 bases, with 9 bases between. This CDR3 is 15 amino acids long. The CDR3 here is CASSPGSANTGELFF. CDR3 sequence (DNA): TGCGCCAGCAGCCCTGGCTCCGCGAACACCGGGGAGCTGTTTTTT.

The rearrangement links TRBV6-6 to TRBJ2-1; 11 nucleotides line up with TRBD2. Germline V lookup: CDR1 MNHNY, CDR2 SVGAGI (reference sequence). V trimming: 5 bases; J trimming: 4 bases; junction bases outside the gene matches: 13. CDR3 length equals 18 residues. The CDR3 here is CASSPGIAGGRYYNEQFF. The CDR3 nucleotides read TGTGCCAGCAGTCCCGGGATAGCGGGAGGGAGATATTACAATGAGCAGTTCTTC.

A single count supports this clone. This chain connects TRBV27 to TRBJ2-1; 10 bases are shared with TRBD2. The CDR3 extends over 14 amino acids. Germline CDR1 is MNHEY and CDR2 is SMNVEV (reference sequence). Trimming at V came to 1 base and at J to 6 bases, leaving 0 bases not matched to a gene. CDR3 sequence (DNA): TGTGCCAGCAGTTTATGGACTAGCGGCAATGAGCAGTTCTTC. Its translation is CASSLWTSGNEQFF.

V is TRBV9 and J is TRBJ2-1, with TRBD2 matching over 8 bases. Germline V CDR1 and CDR2: SGDLS, YYNGEE. J gave up 8 bases and V 3 bases, and 10 bases lay outside the gene matches. This CDR3 contains 15 residues. The CDR3 sequence: CASSGGPAGVYEQFF. The CDR3, as DNA: TGTGCCAGCAGCGGGGGGCCAGCGGGAGTATATGAGCAGTTCTTC.

The rearrangement joins TRBV28 to TRBJ2-5, with 9 bases lining up with TRBD1. The CDR3 is 15 amino acids. Germline V gene lookup returns CDR1 MDHEN and CDR2 SYDVKM. With 6 bases clipped from V and 5 bases from J, the junction kept 10 bases outside the gene matches. The CDR3 sequence: CASSPLGQGGETQYF. CDR3 bases: TGTGCCAGCAGCCCCCTGGGACAGGGAGGGGAGACCCAGTACTTC.

The gene calls are TRBV29-1 and TRBJ2-5; tentatively, D is TRBD1 (6 bases). Germline V gives CDR1 SQVTM, CDR2 ANQGSEA. The CDR3 length is 15 residues. The ends were cut back, 2 bases at V and 0 bases at J, with 13 bases in the middle. CDR3 in amino acids: CSVEWDTTYQETQYF. CDR3 in DNA: TGCAGCGTTGAATGGGACACTACGTACCAAGAGACCCAGTACTTC. Complete variable domain (other parts from reference TRBV29-1 and TRBJ2-5): SAVISQKPSRDICQRGTSLTIQCQVDSQVTMMFWYRQQPGQSLTLIATANQGSEATYESGFVIDKFPISRPNLTFSTLTVSNMSPEDSSIYLCSVEWDTTYQETQYFGPGTRLLVL.

The V call is TRBV14, the J call TRBJ2-1, with a possible D match to TRBD2 (6 bases). The V gene's germline CDR1 is SGHDN and CDR2 FVKESK. CDR3 length: 16 residues. Trimming left V 0 bases short and J 4 bases short, with 13 bases between. The CDR3 sequence is CASSQDELALYNEQFF. As DNA, the CDR3 is TGTGCCAGCAGCCAAGATGAGCTAGCGTTGTACAATGAGCAGTTCTTC.

The rearrangement links TRBV14 to TRBJ1-1; D gene unclear. In germline, CDR1 is SGHDN, CDR2 FVKESK. The CDR3 is made up of 15 amino acids. With 0 bases removed from V and 2 bases from J, the gap between germline ends came to 10 bases. CDR3 loop: CASSQESAINTEAFF. CDR3 DNA sequence: TGTGCCAGCAGCCAAGAAAGCGCAATCAACACTGAAGCTTTCTTT.

This clone has more than one count but fewer than ten. V usage is TRBV7-2 and J usage is TRBJ2-1; unclear D gene. CDR1 is SGHTA and CDR2 is FQGNSA in the germline V gene. The CDR3 has 15 residues. The V and J ends lost 5 bases and 5 bases respectively, with 16 bases between them. CDR3 protein: CASSLRRRPNNEQFF. The CDR3 bases are TGTGCCAGCAGCCTAAGGAGACGGCCCAACAATGAGCAGTTCTTC.

The chain has TRBV5-1 and TRBJ2-6, with 7 bases lining up with TRBD1. In germline, CDR1 is SGHRS, CDR2 YFSETQ. V dropped 4 bases and J dropped 5; count of bases not matched to a gene: 6. This CDR3 contains 15 residues. CDR3: CASSARDSRANVLTF. The DNA of the CDR3 is TGCGCCAGCAGCGCCCGGGACAGCCGGGCCAACGTCCTGACTTTC.

The CDR3 DNA reads as TGTGCCAGCAGCCAGCCCCGGACAGGGAACATGAACACTGAAGCTTTCTTT. Protein product: CASSQPRTGNMNTEAFF. The genes are TRBV3-1 (or the pseudogene TRBV3-2) and TRBJ1-1, with 8 bases matching TRBD1. The V and J ends lost 3 bases and 0 bases, in that order; junction bases with no gene match: 9. Germline-derived CDR1 and CDR2 are LGHDT and YNNKEL (reference sequence). The CDR3 is 17 amino acids.

This chain uses TRBV3-1 (or the pseudogene TRBV3-2) with TRBJ1-1; the match to TRBD1 covers 7 bases. The germline V gene encodes CDR1 LGHDT and CDR2 YNNKEL (reference sequence). J gave up 4 bases and V 1 base, and 6 bases lay outside the gene matches. This CDR3 comprises 15 residues. The CDR3 DNA reads as TGTGCCAGCAGCCAAGGGGGCAGGGGGAGCACTGAAGCTTTCTTT. It is translated as CASSQGGRGSTEAFF.

This clone came up once. The chain joins TRBV7-2 to TRBJ1-2; the match to TRBD1 covers 8 bases. The germline gives CDR1 SGHTA, CDR2 FQGNSA. CDR3 length: 16 amino acids. After removal of 5 bases from V and 1 base from J, the junction contained 9 bases not matched to a gene. The CDR3 reads CASSLGTGYGNYGYTF. The CDR3 nucleotides read TGTGCCAGCAGCCTGGGGACAGGTTATGGTAACTATGGCTACACCTTC.

V and J are TRBV28 and TRBJ2-5; a possible D gene is TRBD2 (5 bases). From germline, CDR1 is MDHEN and CDR2 SYDVKM. V was cut by 10 bases and J by 8 bases, with 20 bases left in between. The CDR3 totals 13 residues. In DNA form, the CDR3 reads TGTGCCACCAAAGGGAGACTCTCGAAAACCCAGTACTTC. This gives the protein CATKGRLSKTQYF. The complete variable domain, with remaining parts taken from reference TRBV28 and TRBJ2-5, reads DVKVTQSSRYLVKRTGEKVFLECVQDMDHENMFWYRQDPGLGLRLIYFSYDVKMKEKGDIPEGYSVSREKKERFSLILESASTNQTSMYLCATKGRLSKTQYFGPGTRLLVL.

The chain uses TRBV5-4 and TRBJ2-3, with TRBD2 matching 7 bases. Unmatched junction bases numbered 5, after V lost 5 bases and J lost 2 bases. This CDR3 spans 14 amino acids. From germline, CDR1 is SGHNT and CDR2 YYREEE (reference sequence). CDR3 nucleotides: TGTGCCAGCAGTAGGGAGGGGAACACAGATACGCAGTATTTT. Protein product: CASSREGNTDTQYF. The full variable domain, in which reference TRBV5-4 and TRBJ2-3 provide the parts outside the CDR3, is ETGVTQSPTHLIKTRGQQVTLRCSSQSGHNTVSWYQQALGQGPQFIFQYYREEENGRGNFPPRFSGLQFPNYSSELNVNALELDDSALYLCASSREGNTDTQYFGPGTRLTVL.

V gene TRBV9 combines with J gene TRBJ2-3, with D perhaps matching TRBD2 (6 bases). Trimming left V 3 bases short and J 5 bases short, with 13 bases between. This CDR3 contains 14 residues. Germline loops: CDR1 SGDLS, CDR2 YYNGEE. CDR3 sequence reads: CASSGTRAGDTQYF. The CDR3, as DNA: TGTGCCAGCAGCGGAACCCGAGCGGGAGATACGCAGTATTTT.

This rearrangement joins TRBV5-4 to TRBJ1-1; TRBD1 matches at 9 bases. This CDR3 contains 16 residues. Germline values: CDR1 SGHNT, CDR2 YYREEE (reference sequence). V trimming: 4 bases; J trimming: 1 base; junction bases outside the gene matches: 8. CDR3 amino acids: CASSGTGTGKNTEAFF. Here the CDR3 DNA reads TGTGCCAGCAGCGGTACCGGGACAGGGAAGAACACTGAAGCTTTCTTT.

The chain employs TRBV6-5 and TRBJ1-1, with D uncertain. This CDR3 has 13 residues. Germline lookup yields CDR1 MNHEY and CDR2 SVGAGI. The V end lost 8 bases, the J end lost 1 base, and 11 bases lay between the germline ends. Here the CDR3 DNA reads TGTGCCAGCGATAAGACTAGGAACACTGAAGCTTTCTTT. Protein: CASDKTRNTEAFF.